The 20 T cell receptor beta chains in this list originate from one sample, sequenced in a study of cytomegalovirus exposure and HLA in healthy donors. Some clones are missing from TCRdb's copy, which holds only in-frame ones; the method was immunoSEQ multiplex PCR. In the table there are 300,000 or so clones, approximately 88% of which are singletons. Sequencing was done on a sample of PBMCs. The origin of the receptors is a young man in good health and CMV-seronegative.

The chain recombines TRBV6-6 with TRBJ2-1, with D perhaps TRBD1 (5 bases). V lost 11 bases and J lost 4, with 12 bases in between. The CDR3 spans 12 residues. Germline V lookup: CDR1 MNHNY, CDR2 SVGAGI (reference sequence). As DNA, the CDR3 is TGTGCCGTATGGACAACATACAATGAGCAGTTCTTC. Its protein product is CAVWTTYNEQFF.

The rearrangement links TRBV27 to TRBJ1-5, with 7 bases lining up with TRBD1. Germline V CDR1 and CDR2: MNHEY, SMNVEV (reference sequence). The CDR3 loop spans 17 amino acids. The V gene end was trimmed by 5 bases and the J gene end by 6 bases; junction bases not matched to a gene: 16. CDR3 in DNA: TGTGCCAGCAGTCCGCTTATGGGACAGTCGGAGTTTCAGCCCCAGCATTTT. Its translation is CASSPLMGQSEFQPQHF.

The V call is TRBV5-6, the J call TRBJ2-1, with 14 bases aligning to TRBD2. The CDR3 has 18 amino acids. Germline V gives CDR1 SGHDT, CDR2 YYEEEE. The V and J ends lost 3 bases and 1 base, in that order; junction bases with no gene match: 6. The CDR3 DNA is TGTGCCAGCAGCTGGGGACTAGCGGGGGACCTATCCTACAATGAGCAGTTCTTC. It codes for CASSWGLAGDLSYNEQFF.

The rearrangement uses TRBV4-1 and TRBJ2-2, with 7 positions matching TRBD2. The germline CDR1 and CDR2 sequences are MGHRA and YSYEKL. CDR3 length: 19 residues. The V gene end was trimmed by 2 bases and the J gene end by 4 bases; junction bases not matched to a gene: 16. Here the CDR3 reads CASSQNLNRLAAGTGELFF. Here the CDR3 DNA reads TGCGCCAGCAGCCAAAATCTAAACCGACTAGCAGCGGGCACCGGGGAGCTGTTTTTT.

This chain links TRBV4-3 with TRBJ2-5; no definite D call. CDR3 length: 14 residues. CDR1 LGHNA and CDR2 YSLEER come from the germline V gene. The germline V and J ends were trimmed by 3 bases and 5 bases, with 13 bases remaining between them. CDR3 loop: CASSQVANGETQYF. Here the CDR3 DNA reads TGCGCCAGCAGCCAGGTCGCGAACGGGGAGACCCAGTACTTC.

The chain uses TRBV5-8 and TRBJ1-4; 10 nucleotides match TRBD1. Germline CDR1 SGHTS, CDR2 YDEGEE. With 4 bases clipped from V and 7 bases from J, the junction kept 7 bases outside the gene matches. This CDR3 is 15 amino acids long. CDR3 loop: CASSPSTGGGEKLFF. CDR3 DNA: TGTGCCAGCAGCCCCTCGACAGGGGGCGGTGAAAAACTGTTTTTT.

V is TRBV7-9 and J is TRBJ2-7; TRBD1 agrees at 7 bases. With V trimmed by 5 bases and J by 2 bases, 3 bases remained unmatched. Germline CDR1 SEHNR, CDR2 FQNEAQ (reference sequence). CDR3 size: 13 residues. The CDR3 nucleotides are TGTGCCAGCAGCCCGACAGGGCCCTACGAGCAGTACTTC. Protein: CASSPTGPYEQYF.

The DNA for the CDR3 is TGTGCCAGCAGCGTAGTAGGGGTCAGCACAGATACGCAGTATTTT. Translation: CASSVVGVSTDTQYF. The J gene is TRBJ2-3, the V gene TRBV9, with D tentatively TRBD1 (5 bases). The CDR3 length is 15 residues. Per the germline V gene, CDR1 is SGDLS and CDR2 is YYNGEE. Trimming removed 0 bases at V and 0 bases at J, with 8 bases between.

The chain couples TRBV10-3 to TRBJ1-4; D is perhaps TRBD1 (5 bases). This CDR3 contains 17 residues. V was clipped by 4 bases and J by 3 bases, with 18 bases between them. The germline gives CDR1 ENHRY, CDR2 SYGVKD. The CDR3 region is CAISAGPYRSSNEKLFF. The DNA for the CDR3 is TGTGCCATCAGTGCTGGCCCATACAGGAGCTCTAATGAAAAACTGTTTTTT.

This chain links TRBV7-2 with TRBJ1-1, with a weak D call TRBD1 (5 bases). CDR3 length: 14 residues. The V gene lost 1 base and the J gene lost 5 bases, with 11 bases spanning the gap. The germline V gene has CDR1 SGHTA and CDR2 FQGNSA. CDR3 DNA: TGTGCCAGCAGCTTAGAGCAGGGAAGAACTGAAGCTTTCTTT. This encodes CASSLEQGRTEAFF.

V and J are TRBV5-6 and TRBJ2-7, with TRBD1 as a possible D gene (6 bases). Trimming stripped 3 bases from V and 4 bases from J, with 8 bases between. The CDR3 consists of 12 residues. Germline CDR1 reads SGHDT; CDR2 reads YYEEEE. The CDR3 DNA reads as TGTGCCAGCAGCTATGGACAGTACGAGCAGTACTTC. Its protein is CASSYGQYEQYF.

J is TRBJ2-7 and V is TRBV4-3; D ambiguous. Germline assignment: CDR1 LGHNA and CDR2 YSLEER. This CDR3 comprises 15 residues. With 0 bases removed from V and 2 bases from J, the gap between germline ends came to 11 bases. CDR3 protein: CASSQDLRSAYEQYF. DNA of the CDR3: TGCGCCAGCAGCCAAGATCTACGTTCTGCCTACGAGCAGTACTTC.

The chain joins TRBV18 to TRBJ2-5, with no clear D. The CDR3 has 13 residues. V was clipped by 0 bases and J by 4 bases, with 6 bases between them. CDR1 is KGHSH, CDR2 LQKENI, per germline. The CDR3 spells CASSPPLVETQYF. For the CDR3, the DNA is TGTGCCAGCTCACCACCCCTCGTAGAGACCCAGTACTTC.

This clone has only one observation. V gene TRBV10-2 combines with J gene TRBJ1-5; TRBD1 is a possible D gene (6 bases). The CDR3 covers 17 residues. V was pared by 0 bases and J by 1 base, with 13 bases between. The germline CDR1 and CDR2 sequences are WSHSY and SAAADI. The CDR3 sequence is CASSESWGGTSNQPQHF. The CDR3 DNA is TGCGCCAGCAGTGAGTCTTGGGGAGGGACAAGCAATCAGCCCCAGCATTTT.

The table lists this clone with a few counts. The gene calls are TRBV6-5 and TRBJ1-2, with TRBD1 as a possible D gene (6 bases). The CDR3 consists of 14 residues. CDR1 is MNHEY and CDR2 is SVGAGI in the germline V gene. V was cut by 6 bases and J by 2 bases, with 13 bases left in between. The CDR3 DNA follows: TGTGCCAGCAGGGACAGTACGTTCAACTATGGCTACACCTTC. Residues: CASRDSTFNYGYTF.

This chain uses TRBV7-2 with TRBJ2-1; 10 nucleotides match TRBD2. Trimming took 2 bases from V and 6 from J; bases not matched to a gene: 4. Germline CDR1 SGHTA, CDR2 FQGNSA. The CDR3 consists of 15 residues. CDR3 DNA sequence: TGTGCCAGCAGCTTAAGCGGGGGGGCGGTCAATGAGCAGTTCTTC. Its translation is CASSLSGGAVNEQFF.

This clone has more than one count but fewer than ten. The CDR3 sequence is CASSPPGQMNTEAFF. The CDR3 bases are TGTGCCAGCTCACCCCCGGGACAGATGAACACTGAAGCTTTCTTT. The rearrangement uses TRBV18 and TRBJ1-1; 7 bases are a match to TRBD1. Germline CDR1 KGHSH, CDR2 LQKENI. The CDR3 contains 15 residues. V gave up 3 bases and J gave up 0 bases; unmatched junction bases: 4.

J is TRBJ1-1 and V is TRBV6-1, with a weak D call TRBD1 (5 bases). The ends were cut back, 5 bases at V and 4 bases at J, with 17 bases in the middle. Germline V lookup: CDR1 MNHNS, CDR2 SASEGT. The CDR3 length is 15 residues. The CDR3 bases are TGTGCCAGCAGTCCGTCCCGGGGGAGTGGCACTGAAGCTTTCTTT. Amino acids: CASSPSRGSGTEAFF.

V is TRBV6-5 and J is TRBJ2-5; 12 bases map to TRBD2. The CDR3 is 16 residues long. The germline CDR1 and CDR2 sequences are MNHEY and SVGAGI. The V gene end was trimmed by 2 bases and the J gene end by 4 bases; junction bases not matched to a gene: 5. The CDR3 nucleotides are TGTGCCAGCAGTTACCTAGCGGGGGGGCTAGGAGAGACCCAGTACTTC. Residues: CASSYLAGGLGETQYF.

The chain links TRBV9 to TRBJ2-7; 12 bases align to TRBD1. CDR1 SGDLS and CDR2 YYNGEE come from the germline V gene. Unmatched junction bases numbered 5, after V lost 7 bases and J lost 6 bases. The CDR3 totals 13 residues. Here the CDR3 reads CASSGQGASEQYF. The CDR3 coding sequence is TGTGCCAGCTCGGGACAGGGGGCGAGCGAGCAGTACTTC.